This entry describes one T cell receptor (beta chain). This entry belongs to a study of shared clonotypes between healthy human individuals. The repertoire was sequenced with immunoSEQ multiplex PCR; TCRdb's copy has only in-frame clones and lacks some. The data show millions of clones, with around nine tenths seen just once and 0.11% to 0.15% held by the top ten. This CDR3 comprises 13 residues. Trimming left V 4 bases short and J 5 bases short, with 9 bases between. CDR1 SGHNT and CDR2 YYREEE come from the germline V gene (reference sequence). The receptor's source is a man younger than 35 in good health. The gene calls are TRBV5-4 and TRBJ2-2; D is unclear. Sequencing was performed on naive CD4+ T cells sorted from blood. Regarding subset: CD45RA+ positively selected. The CDR3 region has the DNA TGTGCCAGCAGCCCCAGACCGACCGGGGAGCTGTTTTTT. Its translation: CASSPRPTGELFF.